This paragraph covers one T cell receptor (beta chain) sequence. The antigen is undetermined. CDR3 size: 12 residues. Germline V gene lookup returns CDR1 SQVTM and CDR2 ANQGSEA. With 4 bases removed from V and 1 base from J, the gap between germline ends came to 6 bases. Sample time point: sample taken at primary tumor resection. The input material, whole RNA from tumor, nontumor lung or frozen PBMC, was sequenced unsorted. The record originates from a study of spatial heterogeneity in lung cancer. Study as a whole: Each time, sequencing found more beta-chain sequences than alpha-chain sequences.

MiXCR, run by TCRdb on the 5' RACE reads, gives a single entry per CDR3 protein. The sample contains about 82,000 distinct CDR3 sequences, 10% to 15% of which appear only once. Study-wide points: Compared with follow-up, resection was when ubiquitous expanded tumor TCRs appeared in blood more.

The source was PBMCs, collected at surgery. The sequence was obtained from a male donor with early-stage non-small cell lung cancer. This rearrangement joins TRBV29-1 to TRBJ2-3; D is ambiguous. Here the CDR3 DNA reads TGCAGCGTTGGGAGCGGCACAGATACGCAGTATTTT. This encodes CSVGSGTDTQYF.